This is a list of T cell receptor beta chains from one sample in a study of cytomegalovirus exposure and HLA in healthy donors. Assay used: immunoSEQ multiplex PCR; TCRdb lists only in-frame clones, some missing. The sample holds over 150,000 clones, 75% to 90% seen once. The sequenced sample consisted of PBMCs. The receptor source for this set is a girl aged 2 to 10 in good health and CMV-seropositive. Each CDR3 is given with its conserved first and last residue. A D gene is named only where the DNA matches it firmly. The listing skips clone size in some rows; elsewhere it reads once, few, many or a size class.

>TRBJ1-3|.|TRBV30|.
TGTGCCTGGAGTGCTAGCCCGAGACGGTACTCTGGAAACACCATATATTTT
CAWSASPRRYSGNTIYF
>TRBJ1-1|.|TRBV30|.
TGTGCCTGGAGCCCGTTGAACACTGAAGCTTTCTTT
CAWSPLNTEAFF
>TRBJ1-5|.|TRBV29-1|TRBD1
TGCAGCGCTACGACAGGGGGCAATCAGCCCCAGCATTTT
CSATTGGNQPQHF
>TRBJ2-2|.|TRBV28|.
TGTGCCAGCAGTACCCTGCAGGCCCCAAACACCGGGGAGCTGTTTTTT
CASSTLQAPNTGELFF
>TRBJ1-2|.|TRBV29-1|TRBD1
TGCAGCGTTGTACAGGGGATGGAGGGCTACACCTTC
CSVVQGMEGYTF
>TRBJ1-1|.|TRBV7-9|.
TGTGCCAGCAGCTTTAGACAGGCGGGCACTGAAGCTTTCTTT
CASSFRQAGTEAFF
>TRBJ2-2|.|TRBV29-1|.
TGCAGCGTTGAACTACCTTTTGGCGGGGTGAACACCGGGGAGCTGTTTTTT
CSVELPFGGVNTGELFF
>TRBJ2-3|.|TRBV30|TRBD2
TGTGCCCGATTCCATACAAAACTAGCGGGTCCCACAGATACGCAGTATTTT
CARFHTKLAGPTDTQYF
>TRBJ2-5|once|TRBV27|.
TGTGCCAGCAGTCCCTCGTACCAAGAGACCCAGTACTTC
CASSPSYQETQYF
>TRBJ2-1|few|TRBV27|.
TGTGCCAGCAGTTTAATCATCGGGGGGCTTAAGTTCTTC
CASSLIIGGLKFF
>TRBJ1-3|.|TRBV10-3|.
TGTGCCATCAGTGAGTCCGGGGACACCATATATTTT
CAISESGDTIYF
>TRBJ2-4|.|TRBV30|.
TGTGCCTGGAGTGCCGGGGCGGGAATTCAGTACTTC
CAWSAGAGIQYF
>TRBJ2-2|.|TRBV9|TRBD2
TGTGCCAGCAGCGTAGCCCCGGGACTAGCGGGAGCAAGCACCGGGGAGCTGTTTTTT
CASSVAPGLAGASTGELFF
>TRBJ1-3|.|TRBV4-1|.
TGCGCCAGCAGCCAAGAGGAACTACTGCGAAACACCATATATTTT
CASSQEELLRNTIYF
>TRBJ2-7|.|TRBV19|TRBD2
TGTGCCAGTAGTATCTCTAGCGGATACCTCGAGCAGTACTTC
CASSISSGYLEQYF
>TRBJ1-1|.|TRBV5-1|TRBD1
TGCGCCAGCAGCCCAGGGACAGGGGGGGGCACTGAAGCTTTCTTT
CASSPGTGGGTEAFF
>TRBJ2-5|.|TRBV10-3|TRBD1
TGTGCCATCAGTGATGGGACAGGCCAAGAGACCCAGTACTTC
CAISDGTGQETQYF
>TRBJ2-1|.|TRBV5-4|.
TGTGCCAGCACCAACAGGGCAGAAGAGCGGTTCTTC
CASTNRAEERFF
>TRBJ2-7|.|TRBV5-6|.
TGTGCCAGCAGACTCGACAGGCTCCTGTCCTACGAGCAGTACTTC
CASRLDRLLSYEQYF
>TRBJ2-3|.|TRBV2|.
TGTGCCAGCAGCCTAAGCACAGATACGCAGTATTTT
CASSLSTDTQYF
>TRBJ2-3|.|TRBV6-4|TRBD2
TGTGCCAGCAGTGAGACCGGGACTAGCGGGGGGAATACGCAGTATTTT
CASSETGTSGGNTQYF
>TRBJ2-7|.|TRBV6-5|TRBD2
TGTGCCAGCAGTTACGAGGGCGGGAGTGAATACGAGCAGTACTTC
CASSYEGGSEYEQYF
>TRBJ1-1|.|TRBV7-9|.
TGTGCCAGCAGCCCGAAGGACAGTTACACTGAAGCTTTCTTT
CASSPKDSYTEAFF
>TRBJ2-5|.|TRBV7-9|.
TGTGCCAGCAGCTTAGCTCCGGGGGTGTACGGGGTCTACGAGCGGTACTTC
CASSLAPGVYGVYERYF
>TRBJ2-1|.|TRBV11-2|.
TGTGCCAGCAGCTTACGCGGGGGCCGGAGCTCCTACAATGAGCAGTTCTTC
CASSLRGGRSSYNEQFF
>TRBJ2-5|.|TRBV5-1|TRBD2
TGCGCCAGCAGCCTCCTATTGGCGGGAGGGATTGAGACCCAGTACTTC
CASSLLLAGGIETQYF
>TRBJ2-1|.|TRBV6-4|.
TGTGCCAGCAGTGAATCGGGGACTCGGAGGAATGAGCAGTTCTTC
CASSESGTRRNEQFF
>TRBJ1-5|.|TRBV10-1|.
TGCGCCAGCAGAGAACCGGGACAAAACAATCAGCCCCAGCATTTT
CASREPGQNNQPQHF
>TRBJ2-7|.|TRBV19|TRBD2
TGTGCCAGTAGTGCGACACTAGCGGGAACCTACGAGCAGTACTTC
CASSATLAGTYEQYF
>TRBJ1-1|.|TRBV7-9|.
TGTGCCAGCAGCTCCCCTTTGGGGGGTGGGACTGAAGCTTTCTTT
CASSSPLGGGTEAFF
>TRBJ2-7|.|TRBV29-1|.
TGCAGCGTTGCTCCTAACGGAGTCGAGCAGTACTTC
CSVAPNGVEQYF
>TRBJ1-5|.|TRBV9|.
TGTGCCAGCAGCGTGGGCGGGGGGTTCAATCAGCCCCAGCATTTT
CASSVGGGFNQPQHF
>TRBJ1-2|.|TRBV29-1|.
TGCAGCGCCCGCCGGGGGGATTGGCTGGACCCCTATGGCTACACCTTC
CSARRGDWLDPYGYTF
>TRBJ1-4|.|TRBV5-1|.
TGCGCCAGCAGCTTGGGCGGTTCGTCAACTAATGAAAAACTGTTTTTT
CASSLGGSSTNEKLFF
>TRBJ2-2|.|TRBV6-5|.
TGTGCCAGCAGTCCACAATCCACCGGGGAGCTGTTTTTT
CASSPQSTGELFF
>TRBJ1-2|.|TRBV5-4|TRBD1
TGTGCCAGCAGCTTGCTGGGACAGAGCAATGGCTACACCTTC
CASSLLGQSNGYTF
>TRBJ1-1|.|TRBV30|.
TGTGCCTGGAGTCCCGCGGAGAACACTGAAGCTTTCTTT
CAWSPAENTEAFF
>TRBJ2-7|.|TRBV27|.
TGTGCCAGCAGTTTTTCCCGGGAGTACCCCTACGAGCAGTACTTC
CASSFSREYPYEQYF
>TRBJ2-7|.|TRBV5-5|.
TGTGCCAGCAGCCCAGAAAACAGGGAATACGAGCAGTACTTC
CASSPENREYEQYF
>TRBJ2-2|few|TRBV29-1|.
TGCAGCGCCCTAAAAGGGGAGCTGTTTTTT
CSALKGELFF
>TRBJ2-1|.|TRBV7-9|TRBD1
TGTGCCAGCAGCCAGGCGATCGGGACAGGGATCAATGAGCAGTTCTTC
CASSQAIGTGINEQFF
>TRBJ1-5|.|TRBV30|.
TGTGCCTGGAGTGTAGAGGGCAATCAGCCCCAGCATTTT
CAWSVEGNQPQHF
>TRBJ2-3|.|TRBV4-1|.
TGCGCCAGCAGCCAAGCGGGAGCAGATACGCAGTATTTT
CASSQAGADTQYF
>TRBJ2-1|.|TRBV28|.
TGTGCCAGCAGTCCGGCGGGGAGCTCCTACAATGAGCAGTTCTTC
CASSPAGSSYNEQFF
>TRBJ2-2|.|TRBV6-5|.
TGTGCCAGCAGTTATGGGGACTTCCGGAACACCGGGGAGCTGTTTTTT
CASSYGDFRNTGELFF